One and the same sample provided the 2 T cell receptor beta chains below, sequenced in a study of blood T cell repertoires in COVID-19. Produced via immunoSEQ multiplex PCR; TCRdb's table is partial and in-frame only. The table shows fewer than 150,000 clones, with about 84% occurring only once. Sequencing input: peripheral blood. These receptors all come from a human donor in a cohort sampled during active COVID-19.

The chain couples TRBV5-6 to TRBJ2-1, with 13 bases aligning to TRBD2. Trimming took 3 bases from V and 6 from J; bases not matched to a gene: 12. Germline V gene sequence: CDR1 SGHDT, CDR2 YYEEEE. CDR3 length: 18 amino acids. The CDR3 reads CASSSTSGGPVRVNEQFF. As DNA, the CDR3 is TGTGCCAGCAGCTCGACTAGCGGGGGGCCGGTTCGAGTCAATGAGCAGTTCTTC.

The rearrangement links TRBV5-6 to TRBJ1-1, with 7 bases that match TRBD1. The CDR3 is 15 amino acids. Germline CDR1 is SGHDT and CDR2 is YYEEEE. The V segment lost 2 bases and the J segment 1 base; nucleotides outside the gene matches: 5. The CDR3 bases are TGTGCCAGCAGCTTACCAGGGGGTAGGAACACTGAAGCTTTCTTT. Translating it yields CASSLPGGRNTEAFF.